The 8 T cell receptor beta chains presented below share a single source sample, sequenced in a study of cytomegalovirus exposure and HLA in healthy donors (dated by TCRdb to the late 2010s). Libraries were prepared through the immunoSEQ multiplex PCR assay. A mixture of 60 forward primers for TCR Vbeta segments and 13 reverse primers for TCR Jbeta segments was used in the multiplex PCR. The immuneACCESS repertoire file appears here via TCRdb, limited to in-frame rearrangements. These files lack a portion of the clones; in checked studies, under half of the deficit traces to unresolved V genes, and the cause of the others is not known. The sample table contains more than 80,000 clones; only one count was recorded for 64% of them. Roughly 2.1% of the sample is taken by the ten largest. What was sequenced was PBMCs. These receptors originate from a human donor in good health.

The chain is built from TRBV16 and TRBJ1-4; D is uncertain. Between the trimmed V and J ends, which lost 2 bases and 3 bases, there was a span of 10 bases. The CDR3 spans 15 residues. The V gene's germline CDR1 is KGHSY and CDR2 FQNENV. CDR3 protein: CASSQVRVANEKLFF. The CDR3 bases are TGTGCCAGCAGCCAAGTACGGGTTGCTAATGAAAAACTGTTTTTT.

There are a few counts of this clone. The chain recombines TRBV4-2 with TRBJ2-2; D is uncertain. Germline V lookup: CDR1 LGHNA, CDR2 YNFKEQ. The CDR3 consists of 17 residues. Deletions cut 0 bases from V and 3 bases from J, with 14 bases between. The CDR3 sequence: CASSQDGFGEDTGELFF. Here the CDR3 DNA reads TGTGCCAGCAGCCAAGATGGCTTTGGCGAGGACACCGGGGAGCTGTTTTTT.

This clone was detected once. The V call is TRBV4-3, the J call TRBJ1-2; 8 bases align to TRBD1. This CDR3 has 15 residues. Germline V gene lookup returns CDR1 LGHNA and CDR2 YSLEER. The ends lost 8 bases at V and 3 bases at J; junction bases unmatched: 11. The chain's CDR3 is CASAYDGRGHYGYTF. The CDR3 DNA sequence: TGCGCCAGCGCGTATGACGGCAGGGGGCACTATGGCTACACCTTC.

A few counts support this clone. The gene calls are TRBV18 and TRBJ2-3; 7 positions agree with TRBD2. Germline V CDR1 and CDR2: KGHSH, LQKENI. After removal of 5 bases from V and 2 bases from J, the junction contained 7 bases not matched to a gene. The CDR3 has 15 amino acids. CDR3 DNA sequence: TGTGCCAGCTCAGATTCGCGGGGGACCACAGATACGCAGTATTTT. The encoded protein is CASSDSRGTTDTQYF.

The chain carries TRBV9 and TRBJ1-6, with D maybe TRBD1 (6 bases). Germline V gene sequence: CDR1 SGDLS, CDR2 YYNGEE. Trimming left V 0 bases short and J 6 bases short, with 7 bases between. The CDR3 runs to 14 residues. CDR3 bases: TGTGCCAGCAGCGTAGAGGACAGTAATTCACCCCTCCACTTT. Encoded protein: CASSVEDSNSPLHF.

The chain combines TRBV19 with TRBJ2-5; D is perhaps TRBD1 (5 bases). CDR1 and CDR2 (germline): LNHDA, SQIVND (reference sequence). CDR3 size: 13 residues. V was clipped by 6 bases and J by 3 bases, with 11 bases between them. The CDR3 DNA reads TGTGCCAGTAGCGCAGACAGCGAAGAGACCCAGTACTTC. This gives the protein CASSADSEETQYF. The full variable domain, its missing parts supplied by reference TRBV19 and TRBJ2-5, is DGGITQSPKYLFRKEGQNVTLSCEQNLNHDAMYWYRQDPGQGLRLIYYSQIVNDFQKGDIAEGYSVSREKKESFPLTVTSAQKNPTAFYLCASSADSEETQYFGPGTRLLVL.

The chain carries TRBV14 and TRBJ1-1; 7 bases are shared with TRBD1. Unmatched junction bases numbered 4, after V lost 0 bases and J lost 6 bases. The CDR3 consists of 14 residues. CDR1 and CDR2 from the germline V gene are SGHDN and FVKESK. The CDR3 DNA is TGTGCCAGCAGCCAAGATAGGGGGCGCGCTGAAGCTTTCTTT. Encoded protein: CASSQDRGRAEAFF.

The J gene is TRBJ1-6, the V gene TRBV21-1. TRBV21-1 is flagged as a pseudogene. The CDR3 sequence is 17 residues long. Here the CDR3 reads CASSKSSGSGRNSPLHF. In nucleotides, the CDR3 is TGTGCCAGCAGCAAATCGTCGGGATCCGGCCGTAATTCACCCCTCCACTTT.